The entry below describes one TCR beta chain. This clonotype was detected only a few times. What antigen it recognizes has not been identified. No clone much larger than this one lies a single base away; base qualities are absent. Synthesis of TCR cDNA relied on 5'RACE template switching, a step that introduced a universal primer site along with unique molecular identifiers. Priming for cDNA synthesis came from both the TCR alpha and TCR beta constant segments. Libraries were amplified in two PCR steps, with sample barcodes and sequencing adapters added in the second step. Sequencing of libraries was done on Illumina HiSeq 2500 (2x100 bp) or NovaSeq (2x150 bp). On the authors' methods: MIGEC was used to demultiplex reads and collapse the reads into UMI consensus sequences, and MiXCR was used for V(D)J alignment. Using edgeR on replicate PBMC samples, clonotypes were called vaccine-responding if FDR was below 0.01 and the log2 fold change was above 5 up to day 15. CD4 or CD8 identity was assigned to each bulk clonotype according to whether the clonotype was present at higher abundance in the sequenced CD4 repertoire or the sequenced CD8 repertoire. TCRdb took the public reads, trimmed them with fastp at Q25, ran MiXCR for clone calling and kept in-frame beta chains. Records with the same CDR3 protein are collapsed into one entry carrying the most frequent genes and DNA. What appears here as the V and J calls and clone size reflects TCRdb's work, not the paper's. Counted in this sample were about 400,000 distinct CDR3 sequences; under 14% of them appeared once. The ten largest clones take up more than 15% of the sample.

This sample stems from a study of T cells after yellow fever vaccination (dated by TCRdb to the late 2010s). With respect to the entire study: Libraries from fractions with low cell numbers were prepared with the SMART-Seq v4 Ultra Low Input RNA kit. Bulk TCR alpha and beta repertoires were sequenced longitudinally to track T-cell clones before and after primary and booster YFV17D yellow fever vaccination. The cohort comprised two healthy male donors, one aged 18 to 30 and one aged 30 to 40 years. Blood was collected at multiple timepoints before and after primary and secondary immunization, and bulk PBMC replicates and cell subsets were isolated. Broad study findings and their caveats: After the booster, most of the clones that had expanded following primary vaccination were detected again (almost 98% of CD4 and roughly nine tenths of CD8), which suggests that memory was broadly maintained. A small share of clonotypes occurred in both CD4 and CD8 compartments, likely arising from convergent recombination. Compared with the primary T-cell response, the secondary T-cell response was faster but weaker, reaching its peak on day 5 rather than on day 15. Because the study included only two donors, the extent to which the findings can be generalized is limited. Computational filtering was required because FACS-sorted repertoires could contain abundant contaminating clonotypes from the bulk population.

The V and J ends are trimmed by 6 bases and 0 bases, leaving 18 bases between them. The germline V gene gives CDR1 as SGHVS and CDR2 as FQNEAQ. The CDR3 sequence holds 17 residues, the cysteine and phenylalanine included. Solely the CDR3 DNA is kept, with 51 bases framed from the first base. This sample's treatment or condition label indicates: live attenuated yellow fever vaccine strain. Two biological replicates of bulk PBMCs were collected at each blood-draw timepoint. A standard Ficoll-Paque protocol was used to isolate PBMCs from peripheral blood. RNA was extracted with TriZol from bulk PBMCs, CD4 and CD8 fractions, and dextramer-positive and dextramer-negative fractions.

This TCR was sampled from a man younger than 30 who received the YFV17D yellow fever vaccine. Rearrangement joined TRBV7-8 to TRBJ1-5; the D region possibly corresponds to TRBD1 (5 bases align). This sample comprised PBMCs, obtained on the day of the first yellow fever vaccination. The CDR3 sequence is CASRSSGGTSSNQPQHF. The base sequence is TGTGCCAGCAGGTCTTCGGGGGGGACGAGTAGCAATCAGCCCCAGCATTTT. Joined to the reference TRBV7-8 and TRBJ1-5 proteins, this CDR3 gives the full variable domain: GAGVSQSPRYKVAKRGQDVALRCDPISGHVSLFWYQQALGQGPEFLTYFQNEAQLDKSGLPSDRFFAERPEGSVSTLKIQRTQQEDSAVYLCASRSSGGTSSNQPQHFGDGTRLSIL.